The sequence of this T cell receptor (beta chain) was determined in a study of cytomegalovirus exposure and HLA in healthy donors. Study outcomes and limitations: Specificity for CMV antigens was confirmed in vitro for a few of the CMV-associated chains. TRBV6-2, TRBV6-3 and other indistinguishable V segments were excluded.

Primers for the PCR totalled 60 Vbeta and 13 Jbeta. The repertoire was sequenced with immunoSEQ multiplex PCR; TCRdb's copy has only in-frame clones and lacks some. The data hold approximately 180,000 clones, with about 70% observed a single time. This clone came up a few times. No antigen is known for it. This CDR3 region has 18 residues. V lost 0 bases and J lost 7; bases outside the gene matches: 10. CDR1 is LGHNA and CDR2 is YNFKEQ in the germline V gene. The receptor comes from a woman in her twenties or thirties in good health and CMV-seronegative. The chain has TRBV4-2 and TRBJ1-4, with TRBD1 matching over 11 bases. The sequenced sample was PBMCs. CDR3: CASSQEMGTGGIREKLFF. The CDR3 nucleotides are TGTGCCAGCAGCCAAGAAATGGGGACAGGGGGGATCCGTGAAAAACTGTTTTTT.